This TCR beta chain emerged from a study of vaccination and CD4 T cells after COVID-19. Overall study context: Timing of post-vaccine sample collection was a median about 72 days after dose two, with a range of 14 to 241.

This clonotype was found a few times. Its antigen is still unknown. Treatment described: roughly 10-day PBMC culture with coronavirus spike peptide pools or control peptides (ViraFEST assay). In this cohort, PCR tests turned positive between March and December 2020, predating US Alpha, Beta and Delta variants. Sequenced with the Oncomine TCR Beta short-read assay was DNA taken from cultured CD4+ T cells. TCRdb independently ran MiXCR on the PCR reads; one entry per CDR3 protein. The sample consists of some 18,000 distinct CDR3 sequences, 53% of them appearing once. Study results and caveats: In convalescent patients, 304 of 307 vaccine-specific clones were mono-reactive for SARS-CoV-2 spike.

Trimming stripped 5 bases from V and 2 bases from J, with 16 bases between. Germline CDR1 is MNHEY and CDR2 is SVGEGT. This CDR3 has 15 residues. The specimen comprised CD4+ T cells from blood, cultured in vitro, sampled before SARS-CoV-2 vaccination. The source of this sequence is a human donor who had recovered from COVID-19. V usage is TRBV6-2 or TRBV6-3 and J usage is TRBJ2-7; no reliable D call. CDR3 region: CASSHHTTGTYEQYF. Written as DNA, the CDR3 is TGTGCCAGCAGTCATCATACCACTGGGACCTACGAGCAGTACTTC.